The rows below give T cell receptor beta chains drawn from one sample of a study of Graves' ophthalmopathy and Graves' hyperthyroidism. TCRdb reprocessed the multiplex PCR reads via MiXCR and lists one record per CDR3 protein. The sample holds over a million distinct CDR3 sequences, roughly 35% seen once. Sample: peripheral blood or thyroid tissue (not recorded which). These receptors came from an adult man with Graves' hyperthyroidism. CDR3s include the opening cysteine and the closing phenylalanine or tryptophan. A D gene is named only where the DNA matches it firmly. The size entry is marked missing in some rows and otherwise reads once, few, many or a size class.

J gene | D gene | clone size | V gene | CDR3 protein | CDR3 DNA
TRBJ2-6 | . | few | TRBV15 | CATGWASGANVLTF | TGTGCCACCGGTTGGGCATCTGGGGCCAACGTCCTGACTTTC
TRBJ2-7 | TRBD2 | . | TRBV10-3 | CAISRGGGASYEQYF | TGTGCCATCAGTCGGGGGGGGGGGGCCTCCTACGAGCAGTACTTC
TRBJ1-5 | . | many | TRBV12-3/TRBV12-4 | CASSLVGGSQPQHF | TGTGCCAGCAGTTTAGTGGGGGGAAGTCAGCCCCAGCATTTT
TRBJ1-5 | . | . | TRBV5-4 | CASSLNQGGNQPQHF | TGTGCCAGCAGCCTTAATCAGGGCGGCAATCAGCCCCAGCATTTT
TRBJ1-6 | TRBD1 | . | TRBV12-3/TRBV12-4 | CASSLGTGTPPLHF | TGTGCCAGCAGCCTCGGGACAGGGACCCCACCCCTCCACTTT
TRBJ1-1 | . | . | TRBV12-3/TRBV12-4 | CASSPQPGGDTEAFF | TGTGCCAGCAGTCCCCAACCCGGGGGGGACACTGAAGCTTTCTTT
TRBJ2-3 | . | . | TRBV9 | CASSVAWGTTTDTQYF | TGTGCCAGCAGCGTAGCATGGGGGACAACCACAGATACGCAGTATTTT
TRBJ1-1 | TRBD1 | few | TRBV29-1 | CSLGDRVGEAFF | TGCAGCTTGGGGGACAGGGTAGGTGAAGCTTTCTTT
TRBJ1-3 | TRBD1 | . | TRBV10-3 | CAITGRGNTIYF | TGTGCCATCACGGGCAGGGGGAACACCATATATTTT
TRBJ2-3 | TRBD1 | . | TRBV2 | CARKRGPGTDTQYF | TGTGCCAGGAAAAGGGGGCCTGGCACAGATACGCAGTATTTT
TRBJ2-7 | TRBD2 | . | TRBV2 | CASSESGLAGVF | TGTGCCAGCAGTGAATCGGGACTAGCGGGAGTTTTC
TRBJ1-2 | TRBD1 | few | TRBV11-2 | CASSSRQGGNYGYTF | TGTGCCAGCAGCTCCCGACAGGGGGGTAACTATGGCTACACCTTC
TRBJ1-1 | . | many | TRBV5-1 | CASSYAADVNTEAFF | TGCGCCAGCAGCTATGCCGCGGACGTGAACACTGAAGCTTTCTTT
TRBJ1-5 | TRBD1 | medium-sized | TRBV7-8 | CASSSGQGLGQPQHF | TGTGCCAGCAGCTCCGGACAGGGTCTCGGTCAGCCCCAGCATTTT
TRBJ1-1 | . | few | TRBV5-1 | CASSGGVGARVEAFF | TGCGCCAGCAGCGGCGGTGTGGGGGCGCGAGTTGAAGCTTTCTTT
TRBJ2-7 | TRBD2 | many | TRBV7-2 | CASRSTSGPAYEQYF | TGTGCCAGCAGATCGACTAGCGGGCCGGCCTACGAGCAGTACTTC
TRBJ2-5 | . | . | TRBV25-1 | CASTLTGETQYF | TGTGCCAGCACCCTGACGGGGGAGACCCAGTACTTC
TRBJ1-1 | TRBD1 | many | TRBV2 | CASIRTGGFRNTEAFF | TGTGCCAGCATTCGGACAGGGGGATTTAGGAACACTGAAGCTTTCTTT
TRBJ2-2 | . | . | TRBV24-1 | CATSTTMNTGELFF | TGTGCCACCAGCACGACTATGAACACCGGGGAGCTGTTTTTT
TRBJ2-3 | TRBD2 | . | TRBV11-2 | CASSLVAGGTDTQYF | TGTGCCAGCAGCTTAGTAGCGGGGGGCACAGATACGCAGTATTTT
TRBJ2-7 | . | . | TRBV30 | CAWNKGTTTYEQYF | TGTGCCTGGAACAAGGGAACTACGACCTACGAGCAGTACTTC
TRBJ1-5 | TRBD1 | few | TRBV20-1 | CSARVETGGYQPQHF | TGCAGTGCTAGAGTGGAGACAGGGGGCTATCAGCCCCAGCATTTT
TRBJ2-2 | . | many | TRBV7-8 | CASSRLVRSGELFF | TGTGCCAGCAGTCGACTAGTTAGATCCGGGGAGCTGTTTTTT
TRBJ2-2 | . | many | TRBV9 | CASSVYVDQEAGELFF | TGTGCCAGCAGCGTTTACGTAGATCAAGAGGCCGGGGAGCTGTTTTTT
TRBJ1-1 | . | many | TRBV20-1 | CSATLRGRATEAFF | TGCAGTGCTACCTTACGGGGGAGGGCCACTGAAGCTTTCTTT
TRBJ2-7 | . | many | TRBV20-1 | CSARVFFGREEQYF | TGCAGTGCTAGAGTTTTCTTCGGTCGGGAGGAGCAGTACTTC
TRBJ2-5 | TRBD2 | many | TRBV20-1 | CSARVAGGLMETQYF | TGCAGTGCTAGAGTGGCGGGGGGGCTGATGGAGACCCAGTACTTC
TRBJ2-2 | TRBD2 | . | TRBV7-9 | CASSYRTSGTGELFF | TGTGCCAGCAGCTACCGGACTAGCGGGACCGGGGAGCTGTTTTTT
TRBJ1-1 | . | . | TRBV7-2 | CASGSGQGLKAFF | TGTGCCAGCGGGTCGGGGCAGGGCCTGAAAGCTTTCTTT
TRBJ1-5 | . | many | TRBV7-9 | CASSFDSGNQPQHF | TGTGCCAGCAGCTTTGACAGTGGCAATCAGCCCCAGCATTTT
TRBJ2-7 | TRBD1 | . | TRBV20-1 | CSATLPRQGVLPSYEQYF | TGCAGTGCTACCCTACCCAGACAGGGGGTCCTCCCCTCCTACGAGCAGTACTTC
TRBJ2-6 | . | . | TRBV7-6 | CASSFHGAGANVLTF | TGTGCCAGCAGCTTTCATGGGGCCGGGGCCAACGTCCTGACTTTC
TRBJ2-7 | . | once | TRBV5-5 | CASSFRGYESYEQYF | TGTGCCAGCAGCTTTCGGGGATACGAGAGCTACGAGCAGTACTTC
TRBJ1-1 | . | few | TRBV4-3 | CASSHERGIAEAFF | TGCGCCAGCAGCCATGAGAGGGGAATTGCTGAAGCTTTCTTT
TRBJ1-3 | TRBD1 | . | TRBV15 | CATSSDRGPHGYTIYF | TGTGCCACCAGCAGCGACAGGGGGCCGCATGGCTACACCATATATTTT
TRBJ2-7 | TRBD1 | . | TRBV6-5 | CASSEGTGGEQYF | TGTGCCAGCAGTGAAGGGACAGGGGGCGAGCAGTACTTC
TRBJ2-7 | TRBD1 | few | TRBV4-3 | CASSEGQGRYEQYF | TGCGCCAGCAGCGAGGGACAGGGACGCTACGAGCAGTACTTC
TRBJ2-7 | . | . | TRBV7-2 | CASSQISEQYF | TGTGCCAGCAGCCAGATCAGCGAGCAGTACTTC
TRBJ2-5 | . | many | TRBV11-2 | CASGKGGGVGETQYF | TGTGCCAGCGGAAAGGGGGGAGGAGTTGGAGAGACCCAGTACTTC
TRBJ1-1 | . | few | TRBV10-3 | CAISGQGPLNTEAFF | TGTGCCATCAGTGGTCAGGGACCCTTGAACACTGAAGCTTTCTTT
TRBJ2-7 | TRBD1 | once | TRBV24-1 | CATSDQGPGQGSEQYF | TGTGCCACCAGTGACCAAGGACCGGGACAGGGCAGTGAGCAGTACTTC
TRBJ1-4 | . | . | TRBV12-3/TRBV12-4 | CASSASVGGAVELFF | TGTGCCAGCAGCGCCTCCGTCGGGGGAGCGGTTGAACTGTTTTTT
TRBJ1-2 | TRBD1 | . | TRBV10-2 | CASSEFEPGQGAFVRGYTF | TGCGCCAGCAGTGAGTTCGAACCGGGACAGGGGGCCTTCGTGCGTGGCTACACCTTC
TRBJ2-7 | . | . | TRBV10-2 | CASSATRRGNEQYF | TGCGCCAGCAGTGCCACCAGACGGGGAAACGAGCAGTACTTC
TRBJ2-2 | TRBD2 | . | TRBV5-1 | CASSAGLALLTGELFF | TGCGCCAGCAGCGCGGGACTAGCCCTGTTAACCGGGGAGCTGTTTTTT
TRBJ1-5 | . | . | TRBV9 | CASRDQFQPQHF | TGTGCCAGCAGAGATCAGTTTCAGCCCCAGCATTTT
TRBJ2-3 | . | . | TRBV6-4 | CASSVQGGDTQYF | TGTGCCAGCAGTGTCCAGGGGGGCGATACGCAGTATTTT
TRBJ2-2 | TRBD2 | . | TRBV15 | CATRTIGLAGGKSSAGELFF | TGTGCCACCAGAACCATCGGACTAGCGGGAGGGAAGTCGTCGGCCGGGGAGCTGTTTTTT
TRBJ1-4 | . | . | TRBV6-5 | CASSYHRGLNEKLFF | TGTGCCAGCAGTTATCATCGGGGTCTAAATGAAAAACTGTTTTTT
TRBJ1-1 | . | many | TRBV9 | CASSVIGGMNTEAFF | TGTGCCAGCAGCGTAATAGGGGGAATGAACACTGAAGCTTTCTTT
TRBJ2-5 | . | . | TRBV7-2 | CASSQDQSRMGETQYF | TGTGCCAGCAGCCAAGATCAATCCCGCATGGGGGAGACCCAGTACTTC
TRBJ1-2 | . | many | TRBV2 | CASSIGGPYGYTF | TGTGCCAGCAGCATAGGGGGGCCCTATGGCTACACCTTC